A single sample is the source of the 28 T cell receptor beta chains below, sequenced in a study of blood T cell repertoires in COVID-19. Clones were read by immunoSEQ multiplex PCR, and TCRdb kept only the in-frame ones, dropping some. The repertoire includes more than 300,000 clones, about 89% of them detected once, and 10% sits in the top ten. Input material: peripheral blood. These receptors all come from a woman in her twenties or thirties with COVID-19, enrolled during active disease.

V is TRBV5-1 and J is TRBJ2-1; no clear D. Per the germline V gene, CDR1 is SGHRS and CDR2 is YFSETQ. The V end was cut by 3 bases, the J end by 0 bases, with 13 bases between. The CDR3 is 16 residues long. CDR3 protein: CASSSHVQASYNEQFF. In nucleotides, the CDR3 is TGCGCCAGCAGCTCCCACGTCCAAGCCTCCTACAATGAGCAGTTCTTC.

This rearrangement joins TRBV30 to TRBJ1-6; D is unclear. The CDR3 consists of 14 residues. Germline V gene lookup returns CDR1 GTSNPN and CDR2 SVGIG (reference sequence). Trimming removed 0 bases from V and 5 bases from J, with 8 bases in between. In DNA form, the CDR3 reads TGTGCCTGGAGTGTACTCACGGATAATTCACCCCTCCACTTT. Amino acids: CAWSVLTDNSPLHF.

The chain links TRBV18 to TRBJ1-6, with 7 bases identical to TRBD1. V was clipped by 3 bases and J by 7 bases; unmatched bases: 9. The CDR3 runs 16 residues. Germline loops: CDR1 KGHSH, CDR2 LQKENI. CDR3 coding DNA: TGTGCCAGCTCACCTGATGCAGGGGGTCTCAATTCACCCCTCCACTTT. Translation gives CASSPDAGGLNSPLHF.

The chain is built from TRBV14 and TRBJ1-6; 9 bases fit TRBD1. Germline trimming cut 2 bases from V and 0 bases from J; bases unmatched to any gene: 5. The CDR3 length is 18 residues. Germline V gives CDR1 SGHDN, CDR2 FVKESK. DNA for the CDR3: TGTGCCAGCAGCCAACCACAGGGGGCGAGCTCCTATAATTCACCCCTCCACTTT. Translating it yields CASSQPQGASSYNSPLHF.

The J gene is TRBJ2-2, the V gene TRBV28, with TRBD2 matching 7 bases. The V gene end was trimmed by 3 bases and the J gene end by 8 bases; junction bases not matched to a gene: 12. The CDR3 length is 16 residues. Germline V lookup: CDR1 MDHEN, CDR2 SYDVKM. In nucleotides, the CDR3 is TGTGCCAGCAGTTTGCGAGCGGGATCTCCTGCGGGGGAGCTGTTTTTT. Amino acid sequence: CASSLRAGSPAGELFF.

V and J are TRBV7-9 and TRBJ1-4; D is undetermined. This CDR3 comprises 16 residues. V lost 4 bases to trimming and J lost 7 bases, with 19 bases between them. The germline CDR1 and CDR2 sequences are SEHNR and FQNEAQ (reference sequence). CDR3 loop: CASSSWAQTLTEKLFF. In nucleotides, the CDR3 is TGTGCCAGCAGCTCCTGGGCGCAGACACTGACTGAAAAACTGTTTTTT.

The chain joins TRBV30 to TRBJ2-4; D uncertain. The V gene lost 2 bases and the J gene lost 2 bases, with 10 bases spanning the gap. This CDR3 comprises 14 residues. Germline CDR1 and CDR2: GTSNPN and SVGIG (reference sequence). Here the CDR3 reads CAWSPGRTKNIQYF. CDR3 nucleotide sequence: TGTGCCTGGAGTCCAGGCCGGACCAAAAACATTCAGTACTTC.

The genes are TRBV9 and TRBJ2-1; TRBD2 agrees at 14 bases. In germline, CDR1 is SGDLS, CDR2 YYNGEE. The CDR3 is 16 amino acids. V gave up 4 bases and J gave up 9 bases; unmatched junction bases: 9. DNA for the CDR3: TGTGCCAGCAGCACCCAGGGACTAGCGGGAGAAAGTGAGCAGTTCTTC. This gives the protein CASSTQGLAGESEQFF.

The V call is TRBV4-1, the J call TRBJ2-1; no definite D call. This CDR3 comprises 12 residues. V lost 3 bases to trimming and J lost 4 bases, with 4 bases between them. Germline lookup yields CDR1 MGHRA and CDR2 YSYEKL. The DNA of the CDR3 is TGCGCCAGCAGCCAGGCTTACAATGAGCAGTTCTTC. It yields the protein CASSQAYNEQFF.

V usage is TRBV28 and J usage is TRBJ2-1; TRBD2 is a possible D gene (6 bases). V lost 2 bases and J lost 6, with 14 bases in between. The CDR3 consists of 15 residues. From germline, CDR1 is MDHEN and CDR2 SYDVKM. The CDR3 spells CASSLAGSPRNEQFF. The CDR3 bases are TGTGCCAGCAGTTTAGCGGGGTCACCCCGCAATGAGCAGTTCTTC.

This sequence joins TRBV5-4 and TRBJ2-5; D may be TRBD2 (7 bases). The CDR3 covers 15 residues. Germline V gene sequence: CDR1 SGHNT, CDR2 YYREEE (reference sequence). V was cut by 0 bases and J by 5 bases, with 14 bases left in between. The CDR3 protein is CASSLVARGGETQYF. CDR3 sequence (DNA): TGTGCCAGCAGCTTGGTAGCCAGGGGAGGGGAGACCCAGTACTTC.

The V gene is TRBV3-1 (or the pseudogene TRBV3-2), the J gene TRBJ1-6; 9 bases align to TRBD1. The CDR3 is made up of 17 amino acids. The germline V gene encodes CDR1 LGHDT and CDR2 YNNKEL (reference sequence). The ends lost 2 bases at V and 9 bases at J; junction bases unmatched: 11. CDR3: CASSQTGGGPLGSPLHF. CDR3 nucleotide sequence: TGTGCCAGCAGCCAAACAGGGGGCGGCCCTTTAGGTTCACCCCTCCACTTT.

The rearrangement joins TRBV7-8 to TRBJ2-7; 11 bases agree with TRBD1. CDR1 and CDR2 (germline): SGHVS, FQNEAQ. The CDR3 is 17 residues long. The J segment lost 2 bases and the V segment lost 5 bases, leaving 11 bases of the junction unmatched. CDR3 nucleotides: TGTGCCAGCAGCCTTAGTATCGGGACAGGGGGAACCTACGAGCAGTACTTC. It encodes CASSLSIGTGGTYEQYF.

The genes are TRBV30 and TRBJ1-3; TRBD1 is a possible D gene (6 bases). Between the trimmed V and J ends, which lost 3 bases and 0 bases, there was a span of 9 bases. CDR1 GTSNPN and CDR2 SVGIG come from the germline V gene (reference sequence). This CDR3 is 14 amino acids long. CDR3: CAWRGTSSGNTIYF. In DNA, the CDR3 is TGTGCCTGGAGGGGGACAAGCTCTGGAAACACCATATATTTT.

J is TRBJ2-7 and V is TRBV4-3; D gene ambiguous. The CDR3 has 13 amino acids. V lost 4 bases and J lost 2, with 9 bases in between. CDR1 is LGHNA and CDR2 is YSLEER in the germline V gene. DNA of the CDR3: TGCGCCAGCAGCCGCAGTCCCACCTACGAGCAGTACTTC. Encoded protein: CASSRSPTYEQYF.

This CDR3 is CASSPRQNTEAFF. The CDR3 region has the DNA TGTGCCAGCAGCCCCCGACAGAACACTGAAGCTTTCTTT. V gene TRBV3-1 (or the pseudogene TRBV3-2) combines with J gene TRBJ1-1; D is uncertain. The V gene lost 4 bases and the J gene lost 1 base, with 7 bases spanning the gap. Germline assignment: CDR1 LGHDT and CDR2 YNNKEL (reference sequence). The length of the CDR3 is 13 residues.

The V gene is TRBV10-2, the J gene TRBJ2-7; TRBD1 matches at 7 bases. This CDR3 contains 14 residues. CDR1 is WSHSY and CDR2 is SAAADI in the germline V gene. Trimming took 3 bases from V and 4 from J; bases not matched to a gene: 6. CDR3 protein: CASSETDRAYEQYF. The CDR3 DNA is TGCGCCAGCAGTGAAACAGACAGGGCGTACGAGCAGTACTTC.

The rearrangement uses TRBV7-9 and TRBJ2-1; maybe TRBD2 (6 bases). The CDR3 contains 16 residues. V lost 1 base to trimming and J lost 9 bases, with 19 bases between them. Germline CDR1 is SEHNR and CDR2 is FQNEAQ (reference sequence). This CDR3 is CASSLVGIAVEGEQFF. DNA of the CDR3: TGTGCCAGCAGCTTAGTGGGGATAGCGGTGGAGGGTGAGCAGTTCTTC.

This chain uses TRBV4-1 with TRBJ1-5; D might be TRBD1 (6 bases). Deletions cut 0 bases from V and 9 bases from J, with 12 bases between. Germline V gives CDR1 MGHRA, CDR2 YSYEKL. This CDR3 is 14 amino acids long. This chain's CDR3 is CASSQDTGPWPQHF. Written as DNA, the CDR3 is TGCGCCAGCAGCCAAGATACAGGGCCATGGCCCCAGCATTTT.

The V call is TRBV30, the J call TRBJ1-1; D possibly corresponds to TRBD1 (5 bases). Trimming removed 4 bases at V and 0 bases at J, with 12 bases between. CDR3 size: 14 residues. Germline values: CDR1 GTSNPN, CDR2 SVGIG (reference sequence). The DNA of the CDR3 is TGTGCCTGGACCGCGACAGCCATGAACACTGAAGCTTTCTTT. Protein: CAWTATAMNTEAFF.

This clone was recorded a few times. The chain carries TRBV27 and TRBJ2-7, with 8 nucleotides matching TRBD2. V lost 4 bases to trimming and J lost 5 bases; unmatched junction nucleotides: 7. The CDR3 length is 14 residues. CDR1 is MNHEY, CDR2 SMNVEV, per germline (reference sequence). The CDR3 region has the DNA TGTGCCAGCAGTTATAGGACTAGCTCTAACGAGCAGTACTTC. It codes for CASSYRTSSNEQYF.

The gene calls are TRBV2 and TRBJ2-5; 7 nucleotides align to TRBD1. V lost 0 bases, J lost 0 bases, and 1 base stayed unmatched. Germline V gene lookup returns CDR1 SNHLY and CDR2 FYNNEI. The CDR3 covers 15 residues. In nucleotides, the CDR3 is TGTGCCAGCAGTGAAGCCAGGGGGTACCAAGAGACCCAGTACTTC. Protein sequence: CASSEARGYQETQYF.

This clone appeared once. V is TRBV19 and J is TRBJ1-1, with 8 bases matching TRBD1. The CDR3 runs to 13 residues. Germline CDR1 LNHDA, CDR2 SQIVND (reference sequence). The ends lost 10 bases at V and 3 bases at J; junction bases unmatched: 7. The DNA of the CDR3 is TGTGCCACCAAAAAGGACAGGGACACTGAAGCTTTCTTT. Its translation: CATKKDRDTEAFF.

The sample holds one count of this clone. The genes are TRBV2 and TRBJ2-7, with 8 bases that match TRBD1. Germline loops: CDR1 SNHLY, CDR2 FYNNEI. CDR3 length: 14 residues. V lost 3 bases and J lost 7; bases outside the gene matches: 8. CDR3 loop: CASSERTGRREQYF. In nucleotides, the CDR3 is TGTGCCAGCAGTGAGCGGACAGGGAGACGGGAGCAGTACTTC.

The J gene is TRBJ2-2, the V gene TRBV21-1; the table names TRBD1, a call not compared with the DNA. TRBV21-1 is assigned pseudogene status. The CDR3 covers 17 residues. CDR3 protein: CASSTRQGVTNTGELFF. CDR3 DNA: TGTGCCAGCAGCACCCGACAGGGGGTTACGAACACCGGGGAGCTGTTTTTT.

The rearrangement links TRBV28 to TRBJ1-2, with D possibly matching TRBD1 (5 bases). The germline V gene encodes CDR1 MDHEN and CDR2 SYDVKM. CDR3 length: 13 residues. V lost 6 bases to trimming and J lost 6 bases, with 14 bases between them. CDR3: CASSEPPRDGYTF. The CDR3 coding sequence is TGTGCCAGCAGCGAGCCCCCCAGGGATGGCTACACCTTC.

The sample holds a few counts of this clone. V is TRBV7-9 and J is TRBJ2-5; the match to TRBD1 covers 7 bases. Germline V CDR1 and CDR2: SEHNR, FQNEAQ (reference sequence). J was trimmed by 1 base and V by 5 bases; bases with no gene match: 7. This CDR3 has 15 amino acids. CDR3 DNA: TGTGCCAGCAGCCTATCACAGGGGACCCAAGAGACCCAGTACTTC. The encoded protein is CASSLSQGTQETQYF.

The J gene is TRBJ1-5, the V gene TRBV28; a possible D gene is TRBD1 (5 bases). Germline V gives CDR1 MDHEN, CDR2 SYDVKM. V was shortened by 9 bases and J by 3 bases, with 15 bases between the two germline ends. The CDR3 contains 14 residues. The CDR3 DNA follows: TGTGCCAGTACCAGGGAACCCCTCAATCAGCCCCAGCATTTT. This gives the protein CASTREPLNQPQHF.